This TCR beta chain comes out of a study of shared T cell receptors in the human thymus. Assay: immunoSEQ multiplex PCR; the TCRdb copy retains only in-frame clones and omits some. Here the sample spans hundreds of thousands of clones, roughly 90% being singletons. Trimming stripped 4 bases from V and 7 bases from J, with 11 bases between. In germline, CDR1 is SGDLS, CDR2 YYNGEE. The CDR3 consists of 12 residues. This sample also appeared in a second study, on human thymus T cells. From that paper: Corrective heart surgery yielded resections, and these provided the thymus tissue. Unrelated individuals were reported by related research to share highly overlapping thymic repertoires.

The sequenced sample was thymocytes. The rearrangement uses TRBV9 and TRBJ1-2; the D gene is possibly TRBD1 (6 bases). This TCR was recovered from a boy in the first two years of life with a congenital heart defect. CDR3 region: CASSPYRAGYTF. CDR3 DNA sequence: TGTGCCAGCAGCCCGTACAGGGCTGGCTACACCTTC.